What follows are 5 T cell receptor beta chains derived from one specimen sequenced in a study of somatic mutations in cytotoxic T cells in rheumatoid arthritis. Sequencing used immunoSEQ multiplex PCR; TCRdb keeps in-frame clones, though not all of them. The sample includes 13,000 to 15,000 clones, over 80% of them seen just once. Sequencing input: CD8+ T cells sorted from blood. These receptor sequences come from an adult with rheumatoid arthritis.

This chain connects TRBV4-3 to TRBJ2-5, with 7 bases aligning to TRBD2. V shed 0 bases, J shed 2 bases, and the junction held 3 bases outside the gene matches. Germline V gene sequence: CDR1 LGHNA, CDR2 YSLEER. The CDR3 contains 15 residues. The CDR3 sequence is CASSQDTSEQETQYF. CDR3 bases: TGCGCCAGCAGCCAAGATACTAGCGAACAAGAGACCCAGTACTTC.

In its sample, this clone was seen once. This chain links TRBV5-1 with TRBJ2-1; weak D call: TRBD2 (6 bases). V lost 4 bases to trimming and J lost 4 bases, with 15 bases between them. The germline V gene encodes CDR1 SGHRS and CDR2 YFSETQ. The CDR3 extends over 15 amino acids. The CDR3 DNA is TGCGCCAGCAGCCCCCGGGAGTCCATTTACAATGAGCAGTTCTTC. Encoded protein: CASSPRESIYNEQFF.

The chain couples TRBV7-9 to TRBJ1-5; D is undetermined. V dropped 5 bases and J dropped 4 bases, with 12 bases sitting between them. Germline V lookup: CDR1 SEHNR, CDR2 FQNEAQ (reference sequence). CDR3 length: 14 amino acids. CDR3 protein: CASSAGRANQPQHF. CDR3 sequence (DNA): TGTGCCAGCAGCGCGGGGAGGGCTAATCAGCCCCAGCATTTT.

The chain links TRBV9 to TRBJ1-2; 7 bases agree with TRBD1. CDR1 SGDLS and CDR2 YYNGEE come from the germline V gene. The CDR3 is made up of 15 amino acids. J was trimmed by 8 bases and V by 3 bases; bases with no gene match: 13. The CDR3 DNA is TGTGCCAGCAGCGAGACGGGACAGCGTTTCGGGGGCTACACCTTC. Translating gives CASSETGQRFGGYTF.

This chain joins TRBV4-1 and TRBJ2-3, with D uncertain. V lost 1 base, J lost 11 bases, and 13 bases lay in between. The CDR3 is made up of 13 amino acids. In germline, CDR1 is MGHRA, CDR2 YSYEKL. The CDR3 nucleotides read TGCGCCAGCAGCCAAGTTCCCCGGACGGAGCAGTATTTT. This translates into CASSQVPRTEQYF.